This T cell receptor beta chain emerged from a study of shared clonotypes between healthy human individuals. None of the donors, who were healthy HIV-negative adults, had recently had acute infections or vaccinations. Naive CD45RA+ and memory CD45RA-negative subsets were split from CD4+ cells. Sequencing was performed with immunoSEQ multiplex PCR; in TCRdb, only in-frame clones are kept and a portion is missing. The sample carries 740,000 or so clones, 73% recorded once. The study's findings and limits: Naive subsets usually exceeded memory subsets in estimated richness.

Worth noting for this clone: The antigen is unknown.

Sequences were obtained from memory CD4+ T cells sorted from blood. The sample's subset: CD45RA-negative fraction. This receptor was obtained from a woman in her 30s in good health.

The CDR3 is CATKPGPRNTEAFF. CDR3 nucleotide sequence: TGCGCCACCAAGCCGGGACCTAGGAACACTGAAGCTTTCTTT. The J gene is TRBJ1-1, the V gene TRBV10-1; weak D call: TRBD1 (5 bases). Trimming stripped 10 bases from V and 1 base from J, with 16 bases between. From germline, CDR1 is WNHNN and CDR2 SYGVQD (reference sequence). The CDR3 is 14 amino acids.